This TCR beta chain was obtained from a study of CD8+CD57+ T cells in acquired aplastic anemia. TCR beta VDJ and CDR3 profiling used genomic DNA as template. Using its own MiXCR run on the reads, TCRdb lists one record per CDR3 protein. The sample holds some 140,000 distinct CDR3 sequences; approximately 52% are singletons and the top ten take about an eighth. Germline assignment: CDR1 SGHRS and CDR2 YFSETQ. V dropped 3 bases and J dropped 8 bases, with 6 bases sitting between them. CDR3 length: 12 amino acids. Flow cytometry had shown expanded CD8+CD57+ cells in the patients chosen for sequencing. The rearrangement uses TRBV5-1 and TRBJ1-6; D call uncertain. This TCR was sampled from a human donor with aplastic anemia. The specimen sequenced was sorted CD4+, CD8+, or CD8+CD57+ T cells (not recorded which) from PBMCs. CDR3 residues: CASSSAYSPLHF. CDR3 nucleotide sequence: TGCGCCAGCAGCTCAGCATATTCACCCCTCCACTTT.